The rows below give T cell receptor beta chains drawn from one sample of a study of cytomegalovirus exposure and HLA in healthy donors. Using immunoSEQ multiplex PCR, the repertoire was profiled, and TCRdb retains in-frame clones only, with some absent. Among 150,000 to 200,000 clones listed, 81% were seen once. Sample: PBMCs. The receptors come from a young woman in good health and CMV-seropositive. Each CDR3 is given with its conserved first and last residue. The D gene is left open where the match is weak. Size values are once, few and many counts, or a class for expanded clones, and some rows have none.

d_gene	len	v_gene	j_gene	abundance	CDR3aa	CDR3nt
TRBD2	18	TRBV5-6	TRBJ2-1	NA	CASSPGTSGDYSYNEQFF	TGTGCCAGCAGCCCCGGGACTAGCGGGGACTACTCCTACAATGAGCAGTTCTTC
NA	10	TRBV6-1	TRBJ1-1	few	CASRWGEAFF	TGTGCCAGCAGGTGGGGAGAGGCTTTCTTT
TRBD2	17	TRBV4-1	TRBJ2-5	NA	CASSQDRSGGAYETQYF	TGCGCCAGCAGCCAAGATCGGAGCGGGGGGGCCTATGAGACCCAGTACTTC
NA	13	TRBV6-5	TRBJ1-2	NA	CASRRGADYGYTF	TGTGCCAGCAGACGCGGGGCAGACTATGGCTACACCTTC
NA	16	TRBV7-2	TRBJ2-2	NA	CASSAPLVANTGELFF	TGTGCCAGCAGCGCCCCTCTAGTCGCGAACACCGGGGAGCTGTTTTTT
TRBD2	16	TRBV7-2	TRBJ2-3	NA	CASSWWAGGSTDTQYF	TGTGCCAGCAGCTGGTGGGCGGGGGGCAGCACAGATACGCAGTATTTT
TRBD1	16	TRBV14	TRBJ1-6	NA	CASSQRGGTGGSPLHF	TGTGCCAGCAGCCAGCGGGGGGGGACAGGAGGCTCACCCCTCCACTTT
NA	13	TRBV14	TRBJ1-2	NA	CASSQTRTYGYTF	TGTGCCAGCAGCCAAACACGTACCTATGGCTACACCTTC
TRBD2	15	TRBV11-1	TRBJ2-1	NA	CASSFQAGGWNEQFF	TGTGCCAGCAGCTTCCAGGCGGGGGGCTGGAATGAGCAGTTCTTC
TRBD2	16	TRBV11-1	TRBJ2-1	NA	CASSLIRGGSYNEQFF	TGTGCCAGCAGCTTAATACGGGGAGGGAGCTACAATGAGCAGTTCTTC
NA	14	TRBV27	TRBJ1-6	NA	CASSPFRGYSPLHF	TGTGCCAGCAGTCCCTTTCGCGGCTATTCACCCCTCCACTTT
NA	13	TRBV28	TRBJ2-7	NA	CASSERGAGEQYF	TGTGCCAGCAGCGAACGGGGGGCCGGCGAGCAGTACTTC
TRBD2	15	TRBV11-3	TRBJ2-5	NA	CASSPRLAGGETQYF	TGTGCCAGCAGCCCGAGACTAGCGGGGGGAGAGACCCAGTACTTC
TRBD2	14	TRBV19	TRBJ2-3	few	CASSVGGSTDTQYF	TGTGCCAGTAGTGTGGGGGGGAGCACAGATACGCAGTATTTT
TRBD1	15	TRBV7-9	TRBJ1-6	NA	CASSPDRGYNSPLHF	TGTGCCAGCAGCCCGGACAGGGGTTATAATTCACCCCTCCACTTT
TRBD1	15	TRBV6-1	TRBJ2-5	once	CASTLAGTGGETQYF	TGTGCCAGCACCTTGGCGGGGACAGGCGGGGAGACCCAGTACTTC
TRBD1	15	TRBV6-1	TRBJ2-7	NA	CASSEAGQGANEQYF	TGTGCCAGCAGTGAAGCGGGGCAGGGGGCCAACGAGCAGTACTTC
NA	14	TRBV25-1	TRBJ2-2	NA	CASSEGTDTGELFF	TGTGCCAGCAGTGAGGGGACTGACACCGGGGAGCTGTTTTTT
TRBD2	15	TRBV7-9	TRBJ2-1	NA	CASSSRASGYNEQFF	TGTGCCAGCAGTTCTAGGGCTAGCGGGTACAATGAGCAGTTCTTC